A selection of T cell receptor beta chains follows, all from one sample in a study. TCRdb itself ran the RT-PCR reads through MiXCR, one entry per CDR3 protein. The table includes about 680,000 distinct CDR3 sequences, 14% detected once. Sequencing used memory CD4+ T cells from blood. These TCRs come from a female donor in good health, serving as a healthy control. CDR3s include the opening cysteine and the closing phenylalanine or tryptophan. D genes are given only for firm matches. Where a row states a size, it is once, few, many or the class of an expanded clone; other rows omit it.

V	J	size	D	DNA	CDR3
TRBV9	TRBJ2-3	.	.	TGTGCCAGCAGCGTAGGGTGGCGAGATACGCAGTATTTT	CASSVGWRDTQYF
TRBV7-2	TRBJ2-7	.	TRBD2	TGTGCCAGCAGCTCCCGAGCGAGCGGGGGAGCCTTCTACGAGCAGTACTTC	CASSSRASGGAFYEQYF
TRBV6-2/TRBV6-3	TRBJ2-5	many	TRBD1	TGTGCCAGCAGGGACTATCCGGGACAGGGGGCTCGAGACCGGCCCCAAGAGACCCAGTACTTC	CASRDYPGQGARDRPQETQYF
TRBV7-2	TRBJ1-2	.	.	TGTGCCAGCAGCCCCCGGACCGACGCTAACTATGGCTACACCTTC	CASSPRTDANYGYTF
TRBV5-1	TRBJ2-3	.	TRBD2	TGCGCCAGCAGCATGGAGGGTAGCGGGAGACCAGATACGCAGTATTTT	CASSMEGSGRPDTQYF
TRBV7-9	TRBJ1-1	few	.	TGTGCCAGCAGCTTAGCTGGGATGAGCACTGAAGCTTTCTTT	CASSLAGMSTEAFF
TRBV3-1	TRBJ1-6	.	.	TGTGCCAGCAGCCCCTCTCGGGCTTCACCCCTCCACTTT	CASSPSRASPLHF
TRBV5-1	TRBJ1-4	few	TRBD1	TGCGCCAGCAGCACGGGACAGGGAGACGAAAAACTGTTTTTT	CASSTGQGDEKLFF
TRBV12-3/TRBV12-4	TRBJ2-7	.	.	TGTGCCAGCAGTTTCAACACCAATGGGGAGCAGTACTTC	CASSFNTNGEQYF
TRBV5-1	TRBJ2-2	.	TRBD2	TGCGCCAGCAGCACGCAGGCCCCCGGGAGGGACACCGGGGAGCTGTTTTTT	CASSTQAPGRDTGELFF
TRBV5-6	TRBJ1-1	.	.	TGTGCCAGCACCCTTTTGAACACTGAAGCTTTCTTT	CASTLLNTEAFF
TRBV7-2	TRBJ1-1	many	.	TGTGCCAGCAGCACCTATGAGGGATACACTGAAGCTTTCTTT	CASSTYEGYTEAFF
TRBV20-1	TRBJ2-5	few	.	TGCAGTGCTACCGGGTTTGGGGCCCAAGAGACCCAGTACTTC	CSATGFGAQETQYF
TRBV15	TRBJ1-4	.	.	TGTGCCACCAGCAGTCCGGGTAATGAAAAACTGTTTTTT	CATSSPGNEKLFF
TRBV15	TRBJ2-6	.	TRBD1	TGTGCCACCAGCAGCCACAGGGGATCTGGGGCCAACGTCCTGACTTTC	CATSSHRGSGANVLTF
TRBV12-3/TRBV12-4	TRBJ2-7	few	.	TGTGCCAGCAGTGCCGCGGCCTACGAGCAGTACTTC	CASSAAAYEQYF
TRBV5-1	TRBJ2-6	.	.	TGCGCCAGCAGCCCCCAAAGCTCTGGGGCCAACGTCCTGACTTTC	CASSPQSSGANVLTF
TRBV5-1	TRBJ2-3	few	TRBD2	TGCGCCAGCAGCTTGCAAGGCCTAGCGGGGGGCACAGATACGCAGTATTTT	CASSLQGLAGGTDTQYF
TRBV27	TRBJ2-1	many	.	TGTGCCAGCAGTCGGACAGATAATGAGCAGTTCTTC	CASSRTDNEQFF
TRBV12-3/TRBV12-4	TRBJ1-6	.	.	TGTGCCAGCAGGGCGGGACCCAGCTATTCACCCCTCCACTTT	CASRAGPSYSPLHF
TRBV3-1	TRBJ2-3	many	TRBD1	TGTGCCAGTGGACAGGGGGTTCCCGAGGCAAATACGCAGTATTTT	CASGQGVPEANTQYF
TRBV11-2	TRBJ2-5	.	TRBD2	TGTGCCAGCAGCTTGATAGTAGCGGGAGAGGAGACCCAGTACTTC	CASSLIVAGEETQYF
TRBV24-1	TRBJ2-3	.	TRBD2	TGTGCCACCAGTGATCCGGGACTAGCGAACACAGATACGCAGTATTTT	CATSDPGLANTDTQYF
TRBV11-2	TRBJ2-1	.	TRBD1	TGTGCCAGCAGCTTACAGCAGGGGGCTAGTAGCAATGAGCAGTTCTTC	CASSLQQGASSNEQFF
TRBV28	TRBJ2-4	once	TRBD1	TGTGCCAGCAGCTGGGACAGGGTCATTCAGTACTTC	CASSWDRVIQYF
TRBV30	TRBJ1-5	.	.	TGTGCCTGGAGCTTACAGCCGAATCAGCCCCAGCATTTT	CAWSLQPNQPQHF
TRBV12-3/TRBV12-4	TRBJ2-3	many	TRBD1	TGTGCCAGCAGTACGGGACAGCCCACAGATACGCAGTATTTT	CASSTGQPTDTQYF
TRBV20-1	TRBJ2-7	many	TRBD2	TGCAGTGCTAGAGATCACCAGCGGGAGCCCCTCTACGAGCAGTACTTC	CSARDHQREPLYEQYF
TRBV20-1	TRBJ2-1	few	.	TGCAGTCATATACCGTGGAATGAGCAGTTCTTC	CSHIPWNEQFF
TRBV30	TRBJ1-5	.	.	TGTGCCTGGGACTTGGGGGGGCTTGGACAGCCCCAGCATTTT	CAWDLGGLGQPQHF
TRBV7-2	TRBJ1-4	.	.	TGTGCCAGCAGCTTAGGCCGTGACGCCCGGAGACTGTTTTTT	CASSLGRDARRLFF
TRBV5-4	TRBJ2-4	.	TRBD1	TGTGCCAGCAGCTTGAAACAGGGGGCCAAAAACATTCAGTACTTC	CASSLKQGAKNIQYF
TRBV9	TRBJ1-2	few	TRBD1	TGTGCCAGCAGCGTAGATGGGCAGGGGGGACGATACTATGGCTACACCTTC	CASSVDGQGGRYYGYTF
TRBV12-3/TRBV12-4	TRBJ2-3	few	TRBD2	TGTGCCAGCACACTGACTAGCGGGAGGGTAGTAGATACGCAGTATTTT	CASTLTSGRVVDTQYF
TRBV7-2	TRBJ2-7	.	TRBD2	TGTGCCAGCCGTAGCGGGATCTACTACGAGCAGTACTTC	CASRSGIYYEQYF
TRBV12-3/TRBV12-4	TRBJ1-5	.	.	TGTGCCAGCAGTAACCAGGGTGGAAACAATCAGCCCCAGCATTTT	CASSNQGGNNQPQHF
TRBV6-2/TRBV6-3	TRBJ1-6	.	.	TGTGCCAGCTCCTATAATTCACCCCTCCACTTT	CASSYNSPLHF
TRBV12-3/TRBV12-4	TRBJ1-5	.	TRBD1	TGTGCCAGCAGTTTCGCCGGAGCAGGGGGTGGTCAGCCCCAGCATTTT	CASSFAGAGGGQPQHF
TRBV7-2	TRBJ1-2	.	.	TGTGCCAGCAGCCCTTCGGGGCCCCTCTATGGCTACACCTTC	CASSPSGPLYGYTF
TRBV5-1	TRBJ2-7	.	.	TGCGCCAGCAGCTTGGGAGGGGGGGCGAACGAGCAGTACTTC	CASSLGGGANEQYF
TRBV3-1	TRBJ2-3	.	TRBD2	TGTGCCAGCAGTTCCCCATCGCCGTTAGCGGGCTACACAGATACGCAGTATTTT	CASSSPSPLAGYTDTQYF
TRBV27	TRBJ1-1	many	.	TGTGCCAGCAGAGACAGGAACATGAACACTGAAGCTTTCTTT	CASRDRNMNTEAFF
TRBV28	TRBJ2-5	.	TRBD2	TGTGCCAGCAGTTTCGCACTAGCGGGAGGTTGGGAGACCCAGTACTTC	CASSFALAGGWETQYF
TRBV25-1	TRBJ2-1	.	.	TGTGCCAGCAGGTCGGCAGGCGGGGCGAATGAGCAGTTCTTC	CASRSAGGANEQFF
TRBV18	TRBJ1-3	.	.	TGTGCCAGCTCACCACCAGCCTCTGGAAACACCATATATTTT	CASSPPASGNTIYF